The T cell receptor (beta chain) described here comes from a study of monozygotic twins with inflammatory bowel disease. With the 5' RACE reads reprocessed, TCRdb shows one record per CDR3 protein and no DNA. This repertoire includes approximately 330,000 distinct CDR3 sequences. Germline V CDR1 and CDR2: DFQATT, SNEGSKA (reference sequence). The CDR3 sequence is 17 residues long. The sample consisted of blood. This clonotype was obtained from a human donor with ulcerative colitis or Crohn's disease, or a healthy co-twin of an affected twin (not recorded which). V and J are TRBV20-1 and TRBJ2-3; no DNA is available, so the TRBD1 call from TCRdb remains unchecked. CDR3 in amino acids: CSAIGGVSGEGADTQYF.